The 27 T cell receptor beta chains given below trace back to one sample, sequenced in a study of blood T cell repertoires in COVID-19. TCRdb's copy holds only in-frame clones and misses some; the assay was immunoSEQ multiplex PCR. The sample consists of about 200,000 clones, approximately 90% of them appearing once. The sequenced sample consisted of peripheral blood. The origin of the receptors is a man aged 50 to 60 with COVID-19, enrolled during active disease.

This chain links TRBV7-9 with TRBJ1-2; weak D call: TRBD1 (6 bases). Germline assignment: CDR1 SEHNR and CDR2 FQNEAQ (reference sequence). The V and J ends lost 5 bases and 3 bases respectively, with 10 bases between them. The CDR3 sequence is 13 residues long. CDR3 region: CASSLGGDYGYTF. The CDR3, as DNA: TGTGCCAGCAGCCTTGGGGGCGACTATGGCTACACCTTC.

This clone appeared a single time. The chain carries TRBV7-9 and TRBJ2-7; TRBD2 aligns across 13 bases. This CDR3 contains 15 residues. Per germline, CDR1 SEHNR and CDR2 FQNEAQ (reference sequence). After removal of 5 bases from V and 7 bases from J, the junction contained 8 bases not matched to a gene. The CDR3 nucleotides read TGTGCCAGCAGCCTAAATACGGGACTAGCGGGGGAGCAGTACTTC. Translating it yields CASSLNTGLAGEQYF.

The J gene is TRBJ1-5, the V gene TRBV6-5; possible D gene TRBD1, 5 bases. The CDR3 covers 12 residues. V lost 6 bases and J 5 bases, leaving 8 bases between the germline ends. Germline CDR1 MNHEY, CDR2 SVGAGI. The CDR3 sequence is CASSPGDQPQHF. CDR3 DNA: TGTGCCAGCAGCCCGGGGGATCAGCCCCAGCATTTT.

The chain combines TRBV11-2 with TRBJ2-5; 11 nucleotides agree with TRBD2. Per the germline V gene, CDR1 is SGHAT and CDR2 is FQNNGV. V shed 2 bases and J 1 base; nucleotides not matched to a gene: 3. This CDR3 is 16 amino acids long. The CDR3, as DNA: TGTGCCAGCAGCTTAATAGCGGGGGGGCGCCAAGAGACCCAGTACTTC. It is translated as CASSLIAGGRQETQYF.

The chain combines TRBV28 with TRBJ2-7, with D maybe TRBD1 (5 bases). Between the trimmed V and J ends, which lost 6 bases and 3 bases, there was a span of 9 bases. The CDR3 sequence is 12 residues long. Per the germline V gene, CDR1 is MDHEN and CDR2 is SYDVKM. The CDR3 loop is CASRPDSYEQYF. CDR3 nucleotides: TGTGCCAGCAGACCTGACAGCTACGAGCAGTACTTC.

The V gene is TRBV29-1, the J gene TRBJ2-2; D is undetermined. The CDR3 consists of 13 residues. Deletions cut 4 bases from V and 1 base from J, with 7 bases between. Germline-derived CDR1 and CDR2 are SQVTM and ANQGSEA. The CDR3 here is CSVVSVNTGELFF. The CDR3 nucleotides read TGCAGCGTTGTCAGTGTGAACACCGGGGAGCTGTTTTTT.

The count of this clone is one. The J gene is TRBJ2-5, the V gene TRBV9, with D perhaps TRBD2 (5 bases). The germline V gene has CDR1 SGDLS and CDR2 YYNGEE. The CDR3 totals 15 residues. The V end was cut by 0 bases, the J end by 2 bases, with 11 bases between. The DNA of the CDR3 is TGTGCCAGCAGCGTAGATCAGCGGTTACAAGAGACCCAGTACTTC. Amino acid sequence: CASSVDQRLQETQYF.

This sequence joins TRBV2 and TRBJ2-7, with 16 bases fitting TRBD2. CDR1 SNHLY and CDR2 FYNNEI come from the germline V gene. The CDR3 contains 15 residues. Trimming took 5 bases from V and 6 from J; bases not matched to a gene: 4. This CDR3 reads CASSLGLAGGGEQYF. In DNA form, the CDR3 reads TGTGCCAGCAGTCTGGGACTAGCGGGAGGGGGCGAGCAGTACTTC.

V and J are TRBV25-1 and TRBJ2-3; perhaps TRBD2 as D (5 bases). CDR1 MGHDK and CDR2 SYGVNS come from the germline V gene. The CDR3 runs to 14 residues. V lost 10 bases to trimming and J lost 4 bases, with 18 bases between them. The CDR3 here is CATSRGLASDTQYF. In DNA form, the CDR3 reads TGTGCCACCTCACGTGGACTCGCCTCAGATACGCAGTATTTT.

The chain couples TRBV5-1 to TRBJ2-7, with D possibly matching TRBD1 (5 bases). Trimming pared 2 bases from V and 2 bases from J, leaving 11 bases between. The CDR3 length is 14 residues. The germline V gene has CDR1 SGHRS and CDR2 YFSETQ. This CDR3 is CASSFRQGTYEQYF. DNA for the CDR3: TGCGCCAGCAGCTTTAGGCAGGGAACCTACGAGCAGTACTTC. Full variable domain (outside the CDR3, taken from reference TRBV5-1 and TRBJ2-7): KAGVTQTPRYLIKTRGQQVTLSCSPISGHRSVSWYQQTPGQGLQFLFEYFSETQRNKGNFPGRFSGRQFSNSRSEMNVSTLELGDSALYLCASSFRQGTYEQYFGPGTRLTVT.

The rearrangement joins TRBV2 to TRBJ1-3; D might be TRBD1 (5 bases). The germline CDR1 and CDR2 sequences are SNHLY and FYNNEI. The CDR3 spans 16 residues. The V and J ends lost 2 bases and 0 bases respectively, with 11 bases between them. CDR3 sequence: CASSETPTDSGNTIYF. The DNA for the CDR3 is TGTGCCAGCAGTGAAACCCCGACAGACTCTGGAAACACCATATATTTT.

V gene TRBV6-5 combines with J gene TRBJ2-1; TRBD2 aligns across 7 bases. CDR1 is MNHEY and CDR2 is SVGAGI in the germline V gene. V trimming: 7 bases; J trimming: 9 bases; junction bases outside the gene matches: 12. This CDR3 contains 14 residues. The CDR3 region has the DNA TGTGCCAGCACCCGGGGCGGGAGAGGTAGTGAGCAGTTCTTC. This codes for CASTRGGRGSEQFF.

The V and J genes are TRBV20-1 and TRBJ2-1; 7 positions agree with TRBD2. The length of the CDR3 is 14 residues. V lost 3 bases to trimming and J lost 7 bases; unmatched junction nucleotides: 9. The germline V gene has CDR1 DFQATT and CDR2 SNEGSKA (reference sequence). CDR3: CSASFGAGQNEQFF. For the CDR3, the DNA is TGCAGTGCTAGTTTTGGAGCGGGGCAAAATGAGCAGTTCTTC.

The chain has TRBV5-4 and TRBJ1-1; 9 bases line up with TRBD1. The CDR3 runs 15 residues. The J segment lost 3 bases and the V segment lost 4 bases, leaving 7 bases of the junction unmatched. Germline V gives CDR1 SGHNT, CDR2 YYREEE (reference sequence). The CDR3 protein is CASSPRTGDYTEAFF. CDR3 coding DNA: TGTGCCAGCAGCCCGAGGACAGGGGATTACACTGAAGCTTTCTTT. Full variable domain (rest looked up from reference TRBV5-4 and TRBJ1-1): ETGVTQSPTHLIKTRGQQVTLRCSSQSGHNTVSWYQQALGQGPQFIFQYYREEENGRGNFPPRFSGLQFPNYSSELNVNALELDDSALYLCASSPRTGDYTEAFFGQGTRLTVV.

This clone was seen only once. The V and J genes are TRBV6-5 and TRBJ1-3; 7 nucleotides align to TRBD1. The germline CDR1 and CDR2 sequences are MNHEY and SVGAGI. This CDR3 is built from 15 residues. After removal of 7 bases from V and 3 bases from J, the junction contained 9 bases not matched to a gene. The CDR3 sequence is CASTLTGSGGNTIYF. The DNA of the CDR3 is TGTGCCAGCACTTTGACAGGGTCGGGTGGAAACACCATATATTTT.

The chain uses TRBV10-1 and TRBJ2-5; tentative D call: TRBD1 (6 bases). Per the germline V gene, CDR1 is WNHNN and CDR2 is SYGVQD (reference sequence). The CDR3 extends over 15 amino acids. Between the trimmed V and J ends, which lost 2 bases and 2 bases, there was a span of 12 bases. The CDR3 DNA follows: TGCGCCAGCAGTGAGGACGGACAGCCGCAAGAGACCCAGTACTTC. It codes for CASSEDGQPQETQYF.

This clone was seen just once. The J gene is TRBJ2-2, the V gene TRBV7-3, with 7 bases that match TRBD2. The CDR3 is 16 amino acids. With 5 bases clipped from V and 2 bases from J, the junction kept 8 bases outside the gene matches. Germline CDR1 reads SGHTA; CDR2 reads FQGTGA. For the CDR3, the DNA is TGTGCCAGCAGCCCATTCAGCGGGGCCAACACCGGGGAGCTGTTTTTT. It translates to CASSPFSGANTGELFF.

This clone was picked up a small number of times. The chain has TRBV9 and TRBJ2-2; TRBD2 aligns across 7 bases. The germline V gene has CDR1 SGDLS and CDR2 YYNGEE. V was clipped by 0 bases and J by 2 bases; unmatched bases: 16. This CDR3 comprises 20 residues. CDR3 region: CASSVDRGRPGLPNTGELFF. CDR3 sequence (DNA): TGTGCCAGCAGCGTAGACCGTGGGCGGCCGGGACTACCCAACACCGGGGAGCTGTTTTTT.

This clone was counted a few times. The rearrangement joins TRBV4-2 to TRBJ2-7; a possible D gene is TRBD1 (6 bases). This CDR3 comprises 14 residues. V lost 5 bases and J 4 bases, leaving 15 bases between the germline ends. The germline V gene encodes CDR1 LGHNA and CDR2 YNFKEQ. In DNA form, the CDR3 reads TGTGCCAGCAGCAAGCTCCGGGACACTTACGAGCAGTACTTC. Protein product: CASSKLRDTYEQYF.

In this sample, this clone turned up a few times. This chain connects TRBV27 to TRBJ2-5; 10 bases fit TRBD2. V shed 3 bases, J shed 5 bases, and the junction held 12 bases outside the gene matches. This CDR3 comprises 17 residues. Germline V gene lookup returns CDR1 MNHEY and CDR2 SMNVEV (reference sequence). CDR3 residues: CASSLGRTSGTGETQYF. For the CDR3, the DNA is TGTGCCAGCAGTTTGGGGCGAACTAGCGGGACGGGGGAGACCCAGTACTTC.

The CDR3 DNA follows: TGTGCCAGCTCACCACCCTCTCGATCACCTTCGGGGGAAAAACTGTTTTTT. The encoded protein is CASSPPSRSPSGEKLFF. The chain is built from TRBV18 and TRBJ1-4, with unresolved D. The V end was cut by 0 bases, the J end by 8 bases, with 19 bases between. CDR3 size: 17 residues. From germline, CDR1 is KGHSH and CDR2 LQKENI. The variable domain in full, with the rest retrieved from reference TRBV18 and TRBJ1-4, is NAGVMQNPRHLVRRRGQEARLRCSPMKGHSHVYWYRQLPEEGLKFMVYLQKENIIDESGMPKERFSAEFPKEGPSILRIQQVVRGDSAAYFCASSPPSRSPSGEKLFFGSGTQLSVL.

This clone was seen a single time. The rearrangement joins TRBV11-2 to TRBJ2-7; tentatively, D is TRBD2 (6 bases). V lost 3 bases and J 3 bases, leaving 15 bases between the germline ends. This CDR3 region has 15 residues. CDR1 and CDR2 from the germline V gene are SGHAT and FQNNGV. CDR3 in DNA: TGTGCCAGCAGCTTCAGCCGGGACTCAGGCTACGAGCAGTACTTC. Protein sequence: CASSFSRDSGYEQYF.

The chain employs TRBV7-3 and TRBJ2-3; TRBD2 aligns across 9 bases. The trim removed 4 bases at V and 0 bases at J, leaving 11 bases unmatched. From germline, CDR1 is SGHTA and CDR2 FQGTGA. The CDR3 spans 18 residues. The CDR3 is CASSSGVASGVSTDTQYF. CDR3 bases: TGTGCCAGCAGCTCCGGGGTGGCTAGCGGGGTTAGCACAGATACGCAGTATTTT.

This clone was seen just once. The J gene is TRBJ2-7, the V gene TRBV5-1, with D tentatively TRBD1 (5 bases). CDR1 SGHRS and CDR2 YFSETQ come from the germline V gene. Trimming removed 1 base at V and 1 base at J, with 9 bases between. The CDR3 is 14 residues long. CDR3 region: CASSLFAGSYEQYF. CDR3 sequence (DNA): TGCGCCAGCAGCTTGTTCGCAGGGTCCTACGAGCAGTACTTC.

The J gene is TRBJ1-1, the V gene TRBV25-1, with D possibly TRBD1 on 6 matching bases. Trimming left V 5 bases short and J 1 base short, with 11 bases between. The length of the CDR3 is 14 residues. Germline CDR1 MGHDK, CDR2 SYGVNS. The CDR3 loop reads CASSPAGENTEAFF. The CDR3 coding sequence is TGTGCCAGCAGTCCAGCAGGGGAGAACACTGAAGCTTTCTTT.

The chain employs TRBV19 and TRBJ2-4; D perhaps matches TRBD2 (7 bases). In germline, CDR1 is LNHDA, CDR2 SQIVND (reference sequence). The CDR3 sequence is 16 residues long. Trimming took off 4 bases at V and 6 bases at J, with 19 bases between the two ends. The CDR3 loop is CASSTPRGGVGNIQYF. The CDR3 nucleotides are TGTGCCAGTAGTACCCCGAGGGGGGGTGTAGGAAACATTCAGTACTTC.

The V gene is TRBV2, the J gene TRBJ1-1; D is uncertain. The V and J ends lost 3 bases and 7 bases respectively, with 6 bases between them. Germline V gene lookup returns CDR1 SNHLY and CDR2 FYNNEI. The CDR3 has 11 residues. For the CDR3, the DNA is TGTGCCAGCAGTGACGTCAGTGAAGCTTTCTTT. It codes for CASSDVSEAFF.